This TCR beta chain was recorded in a study of Ad26.COV2.S vaccination and SARS-CoV-2 variants. Concerning this clone: Its antigen is not known.

This CDR3 spans 16 amino acids. Germline CDR1 SGHRS, CDR2 YFSETQ. V was clipped by 4 bases and J by 1 base, with 18 bases between them. Points from the study as a whole: There was reportedly substantial breadth in spike-specific CD8+ and CD4+ T cell responses after vaccination.

Only in-frame clones appear in the TCRdb table, and some are missing; sequencing was by immunoSEQ multiplex PCR. The sample lists about 350,000 clones; approximately 85% were seen once. Stated treatment: roughly 18 received Ad26.COV2.S at low or high dose, single or two shots; several received placebo; per-sample allocation not given. Specimens were obtained on day 63 following the first vaccine or placebo injection. The sample was peripheral blood, taken in a trial of Ad26.COV2.S vaccine versus placebo. The sequence came from a person aged 18 to 65 who received the Ad26.COV2.S COVID-19 vaccine or a placebo. The V call is TRBV5-1, the J call TRBJ2-7; no clear D. CDR3 DNA sequence: TGCGCCAGCAGCCCCACCAGTCCACAGAGGTCCTACGAGCAGTACTTC. Translation gives CASSPTSPQRSYEQYF.